This T cell receptor beta chain was identified in a study of cytomegalovirus exposure and HLA in healthy donors. With 3 bases removed from V and 7 bases from J, the gap between germline ends came to 3 bases. Germline V CDR1 and CDR2: SEHNR, FQNEAQ (reference sequence). There are 11 residues in the CDR3. By its share, this clone is medium-sized. With 60 Vbeta and 13 Jbeta primers, the PCR was carried out. Clones were sequenced by immunoSEQ multiplex PCR, and TCRdb holds only the in-frame ones, with some missing. The profile shows 100,000 to 150,000 clones, approximately 78% of them singletons. Sequenced material: PBMCs. This TCR derives from a human donor in good health. The chain carries TRBV7-9 and TRBJ1-4; no firm D call. CDR3 protein: CASSFFEKLFF. The CDR3 bases are TGTGCCAGCAGCTTCTTTGAAAAACTGTTTTTT.